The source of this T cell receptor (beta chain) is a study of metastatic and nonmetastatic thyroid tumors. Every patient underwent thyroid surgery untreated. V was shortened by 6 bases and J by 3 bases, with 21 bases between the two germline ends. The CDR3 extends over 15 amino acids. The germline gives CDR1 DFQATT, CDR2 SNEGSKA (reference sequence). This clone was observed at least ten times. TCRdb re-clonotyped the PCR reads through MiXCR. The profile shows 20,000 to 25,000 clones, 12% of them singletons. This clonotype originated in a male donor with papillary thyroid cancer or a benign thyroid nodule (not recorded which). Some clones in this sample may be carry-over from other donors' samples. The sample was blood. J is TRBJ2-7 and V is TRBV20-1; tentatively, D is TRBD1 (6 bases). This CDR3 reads CSATPLRGADYEQYF. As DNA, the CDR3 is TGCAGTGCAACCCCCCTCAGGGGAGCCGACTACGAGCAGTACTTC.